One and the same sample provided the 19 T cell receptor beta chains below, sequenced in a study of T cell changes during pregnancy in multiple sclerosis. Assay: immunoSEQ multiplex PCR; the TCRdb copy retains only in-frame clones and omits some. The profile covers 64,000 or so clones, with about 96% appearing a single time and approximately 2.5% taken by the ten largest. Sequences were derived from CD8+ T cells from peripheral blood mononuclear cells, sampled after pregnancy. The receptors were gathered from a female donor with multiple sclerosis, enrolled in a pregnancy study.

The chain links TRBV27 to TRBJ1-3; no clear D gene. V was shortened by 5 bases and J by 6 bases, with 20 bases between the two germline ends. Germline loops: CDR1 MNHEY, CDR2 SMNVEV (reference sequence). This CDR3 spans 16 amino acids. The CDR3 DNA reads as TGTGCCAGCAGTCCTTCGGGCGGGTTTGGGTTAAACACCATATATTTT. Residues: CASSPSGGFGLNTIYF.

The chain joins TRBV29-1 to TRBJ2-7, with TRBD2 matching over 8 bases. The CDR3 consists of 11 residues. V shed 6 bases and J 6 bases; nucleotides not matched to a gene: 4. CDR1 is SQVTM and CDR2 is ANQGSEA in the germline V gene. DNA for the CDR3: TGCAGCGTCGTAGCGGGATCCGAGCAGTACTTC. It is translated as CSVVAGSEQYF.

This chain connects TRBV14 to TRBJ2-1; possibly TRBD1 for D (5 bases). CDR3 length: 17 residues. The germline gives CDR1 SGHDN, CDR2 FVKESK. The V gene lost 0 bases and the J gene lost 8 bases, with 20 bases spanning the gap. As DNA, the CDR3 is TGTGCCAGCAGCCAAGAGATCCCAGGGTCGAGTTCTGATGAGCAGTTCTTC. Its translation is CASSQEIPGSSSDEQFF.

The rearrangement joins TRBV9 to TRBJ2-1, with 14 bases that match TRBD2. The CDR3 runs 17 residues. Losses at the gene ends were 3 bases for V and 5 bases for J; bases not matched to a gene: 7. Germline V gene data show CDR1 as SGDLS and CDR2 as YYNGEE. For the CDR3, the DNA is TGTGCCAGCAGCGGGACTAGCGGGAGGAGAACCCACAATGAGCAGTTCTTC. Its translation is CASSGTSGRRTHNEQFF.

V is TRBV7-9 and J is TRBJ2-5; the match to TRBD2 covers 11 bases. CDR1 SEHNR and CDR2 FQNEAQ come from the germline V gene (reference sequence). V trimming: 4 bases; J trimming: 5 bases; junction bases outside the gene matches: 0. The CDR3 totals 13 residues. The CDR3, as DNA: TGTGCCAGCAGCTCTAGCGGGAGGGAGACCCAGTACTTC. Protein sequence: CASSSSGRETQYF. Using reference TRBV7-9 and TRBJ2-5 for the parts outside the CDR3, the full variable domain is DTGVSQNPRHKITKRGQNVTFRCDPISEHNRLYWYRQTLGQGPEFLTYFQNEAQLEKSRLLSDRFSAERPKGSFSTLEIQRTEQGDSAMYLCASSSSGRETQYFGPGTRLLVL.

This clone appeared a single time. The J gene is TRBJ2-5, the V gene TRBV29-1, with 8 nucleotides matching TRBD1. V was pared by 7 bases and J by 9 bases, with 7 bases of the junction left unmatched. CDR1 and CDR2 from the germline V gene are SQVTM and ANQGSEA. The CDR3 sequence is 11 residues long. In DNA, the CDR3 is TGCAGCGCAGGACAGGGTGGGTCCCAGTACTTC. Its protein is CSAGQGGSQYF.

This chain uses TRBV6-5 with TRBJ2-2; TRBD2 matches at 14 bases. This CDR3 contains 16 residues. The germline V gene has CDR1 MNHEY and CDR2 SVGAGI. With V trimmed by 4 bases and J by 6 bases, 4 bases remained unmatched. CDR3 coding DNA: TGTGCCAGCAGTTTTGGGACTAGCGGGAGCCCCGGGGAGCTGTTTTTT. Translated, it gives CASSFGTSGSPGELFF.

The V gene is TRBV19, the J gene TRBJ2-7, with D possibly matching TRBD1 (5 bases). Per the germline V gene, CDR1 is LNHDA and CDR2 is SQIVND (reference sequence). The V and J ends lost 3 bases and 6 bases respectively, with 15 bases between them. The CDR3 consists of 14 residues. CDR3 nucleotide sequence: TGTGCCAGTAGTATCTCTCTCGGCAGGGCCGAGCAGTACTTC. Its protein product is CASSISLGRAEQYF.

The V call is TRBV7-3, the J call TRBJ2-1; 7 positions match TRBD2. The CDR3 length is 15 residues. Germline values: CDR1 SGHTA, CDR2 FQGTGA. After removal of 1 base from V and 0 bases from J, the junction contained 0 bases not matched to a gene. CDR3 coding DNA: TGTGCCAGCAGCTTAAGCGGGAGCTCCTACAATGAGCAGTTCTTC. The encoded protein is CASSLSGSSYNEQFF.

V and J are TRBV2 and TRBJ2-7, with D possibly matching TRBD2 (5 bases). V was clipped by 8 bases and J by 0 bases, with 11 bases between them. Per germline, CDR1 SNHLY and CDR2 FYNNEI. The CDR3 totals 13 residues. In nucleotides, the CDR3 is TGTGCCAGCTTGGTAGGACTCTCCTACGAGCAGTACTTC. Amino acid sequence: CASLVGLSYEQYF. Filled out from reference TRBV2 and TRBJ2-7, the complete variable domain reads EPEVTQTPSHQVTQMGQEVILRCVPISNHLYFYWYRQILGQKVEFLVSFYNNEISEKSEIFDDQFSVERPDGSNFTLKIRSTKLEDSAMYFCASLVGLSYEQYFGPGTRLTVT.

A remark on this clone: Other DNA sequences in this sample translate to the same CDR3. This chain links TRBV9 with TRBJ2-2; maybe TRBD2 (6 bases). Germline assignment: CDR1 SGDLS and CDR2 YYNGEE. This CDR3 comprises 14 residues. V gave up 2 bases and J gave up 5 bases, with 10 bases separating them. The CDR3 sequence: CASSVGGGTGELFF. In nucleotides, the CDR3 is TGTGCCAGCAGCGTGGGAGGAGGGACCGGGGAGCTGTTTTTT.

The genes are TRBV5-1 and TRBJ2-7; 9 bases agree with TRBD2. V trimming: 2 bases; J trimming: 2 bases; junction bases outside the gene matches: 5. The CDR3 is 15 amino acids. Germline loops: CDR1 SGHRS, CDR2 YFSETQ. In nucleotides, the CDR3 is TGCGCCAGCAGCTTTATGACTAGCGGTACCTACGAGCAGTACTTC. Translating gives CASSFMTSGTYEQYF. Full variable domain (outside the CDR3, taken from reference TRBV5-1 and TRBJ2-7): KAGVTQTPRYLIKTRGQQVTLSCSPISGHRSVSWYQQTPGQGLQFLFEYFSETQRNKGNFPGRFSGRQFSNSRSEMNVSTLELGDSALYLCASSFMTSGTYEQYFGPGTRLTVT.

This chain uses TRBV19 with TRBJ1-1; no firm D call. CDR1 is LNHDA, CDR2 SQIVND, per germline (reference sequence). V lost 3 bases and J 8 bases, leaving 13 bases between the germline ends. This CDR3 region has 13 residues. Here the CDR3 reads CASSIESHHEAFF. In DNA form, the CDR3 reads TGTGCCAGTAGTATTGAGAGCCACCACGAAGCTTTCTTT. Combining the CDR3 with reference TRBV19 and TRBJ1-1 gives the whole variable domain DGGITQSPKYLFRKEGQNVTLSCEQNLNHDAMYWYRQDPGQGLRLIYYSQIVNDFQKGDIAEGYSVSREKKESFPLTVTSAQKNPTAFYLCASSIESHHEAFFGQGTRLTVV.

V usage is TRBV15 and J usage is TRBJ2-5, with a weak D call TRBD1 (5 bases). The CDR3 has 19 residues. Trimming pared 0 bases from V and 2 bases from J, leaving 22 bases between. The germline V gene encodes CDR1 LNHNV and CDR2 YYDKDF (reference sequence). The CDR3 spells CATSREVDRIPNRQETQYF. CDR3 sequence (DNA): TGTGCCACCAGCAGAGAAGTTGACAGAATCCCAAATAGACAAGAGACCCAGTACTTC.

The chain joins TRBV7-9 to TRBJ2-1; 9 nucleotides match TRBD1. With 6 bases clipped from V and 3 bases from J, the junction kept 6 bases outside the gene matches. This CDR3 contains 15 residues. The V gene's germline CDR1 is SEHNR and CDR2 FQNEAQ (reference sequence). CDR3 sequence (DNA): TGTGCCAGCAGTTCCCGGGACAGGGACTACAATGAGCAGTTCTTC. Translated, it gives CASSSRDRDYNEQFF.

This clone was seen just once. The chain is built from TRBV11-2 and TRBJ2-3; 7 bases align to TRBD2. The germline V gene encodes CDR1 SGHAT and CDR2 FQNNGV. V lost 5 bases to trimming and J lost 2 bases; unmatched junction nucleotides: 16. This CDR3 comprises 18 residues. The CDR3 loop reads CASSQVVAGDMATDTQYF. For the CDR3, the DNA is TGTGCCAGCAGCCAGGTTGTAGCGGGTGACATGGCCACAGATACGCAGTATTTT.

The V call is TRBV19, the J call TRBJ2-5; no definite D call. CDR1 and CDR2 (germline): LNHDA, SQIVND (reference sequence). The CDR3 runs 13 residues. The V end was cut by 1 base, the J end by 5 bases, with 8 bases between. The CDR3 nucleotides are TGTGCCAGTAGTATAGCCGGGTGGGAGACCCAGTACTTC. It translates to CASSIAGWETQYF. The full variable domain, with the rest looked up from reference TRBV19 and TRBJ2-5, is DGGITQSPKYLFRKEGQNVTLSCEQNLNHDAMYWYRQDPGQGLRLIYYSQIVNDFQKGDIAEGYSVSREKKESFPLTVTSAQKNPTAFYLCASSIAGWETQYFGPGTRLLVL.

CDR3 protein: CASSRGLSVQETQYF. The CDR3, as DNA: TGTGCCAGCAGCAGGGGACTTTCTGTCCAAGAGACCCAGTACTTC. The chain uses TRBV5-4 and TRBJ2-5, with D maybe TRBD2 (6 bases). This CDR3 has 15 residues. V was trimmed by 4 bases and J by 1 base, leaving 14 bases between them. The germline V gene encodes CDR1 SGHNT and CDR2 YYREEE (reference sequence). The entire variable domain, with the rest obtained from reference TRBV5-4 and TRBJ2-5, is as follows: ETGVTQSPTHLIKTRGQQVTLRCSSQSGHNTVSWYQQALGQGPQFIFQYYREEENGRGNFPPRFSGLQFPNYSSELNVNALELDDSALYLCASSRGLSVQETQYFGPGTRLLVL.

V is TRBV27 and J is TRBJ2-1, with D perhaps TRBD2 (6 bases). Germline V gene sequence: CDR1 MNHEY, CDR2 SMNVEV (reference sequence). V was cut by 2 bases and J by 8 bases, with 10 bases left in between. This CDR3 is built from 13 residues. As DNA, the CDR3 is TGTGCCAGCAGTTTACGGGGGTGGGATGAGCAGTTCTTC. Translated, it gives CASSLRGWDEQFF.